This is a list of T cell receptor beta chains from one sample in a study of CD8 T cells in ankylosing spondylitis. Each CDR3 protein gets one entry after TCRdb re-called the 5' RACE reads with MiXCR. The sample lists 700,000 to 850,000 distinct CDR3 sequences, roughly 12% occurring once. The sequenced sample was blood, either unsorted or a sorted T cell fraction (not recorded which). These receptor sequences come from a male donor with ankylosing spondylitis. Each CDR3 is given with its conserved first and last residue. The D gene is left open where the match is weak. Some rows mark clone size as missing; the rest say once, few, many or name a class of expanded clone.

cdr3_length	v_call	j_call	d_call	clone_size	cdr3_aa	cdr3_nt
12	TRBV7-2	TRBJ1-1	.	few	CASSGQNLEAFF	TGTGCCAGCAGCGGACAGAATCTTGAAGCTTTCTTT
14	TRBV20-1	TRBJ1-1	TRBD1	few	CSASPRTGETEAFF	TGCAGTGCTAGCCCTAGGACAGGTGAGACTGAAGCTTTCTTT
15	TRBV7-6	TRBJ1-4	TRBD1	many	CASSRTGEGNEKLFF	TGTGCCAGCAGCAGGACAGGGGAAGGAAATGAAAAACTGTTTTTT
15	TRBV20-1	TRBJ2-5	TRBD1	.	CSASPWTGVEETQYF	TGCAGTGCGAGTCCGTGGACAGGGGTGGAAGAGACCCAGTACTTC
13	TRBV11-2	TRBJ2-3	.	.	CASSQFISDTQYF	TGTGCCAGCAGCCAATTTATCTCAGATACGCAGTATTTT
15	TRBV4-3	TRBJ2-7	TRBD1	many	CASSHREGADYEQYF	TGCGCCAGCAGCCATCGAGAGGGGGCAGACTACGAGCAGTACTTC
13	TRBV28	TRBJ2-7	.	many	CASRIRSRGEQYF	TGTGCCAGCAGAATAAGATCTCGGGGAGAGCAGTACTTC
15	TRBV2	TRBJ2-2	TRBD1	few	CASKRQGSGTGELFF	TGTGCCAGCAAAAGACAGGGTTCAGGGACCGGGGAGCTGTTTTTT
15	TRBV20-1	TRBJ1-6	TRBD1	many	CSAPRPDRENSPLHF	TGCAGTGCTCCCCGCCCAGACAGGGAAAATTCACCCCTCCACTTT
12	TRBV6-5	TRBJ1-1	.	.	CASRLDGGEAFF	TGTGCCAGCAGACTTGACGGTGGGGAAGCTTTCTTT
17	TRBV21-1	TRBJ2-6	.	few	CASSKEGAGYGANVLTF	TGTGCCAGCAGCAAAGAGGGGGCCGGGTACGGGGCCAACGTCCTGACTTTC
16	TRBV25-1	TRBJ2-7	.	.	CASSRSPGSASYEQYF	TGTGCCAGCAGTCGGTCCCCAGGTAGTGCCTCCTACGAGCAGTACTTC
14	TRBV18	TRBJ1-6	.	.	CASSPDSQNSPLHF	TGTGCCAGCTCACCCGACAGTCAGAATTCACCCCTCCACTTT
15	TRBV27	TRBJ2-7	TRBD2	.	CASSLKPGLESEQYF	TGTGCCAGCAGTTTAAAGCCGGGACTAGAAAGCGAGCAGTACTTC
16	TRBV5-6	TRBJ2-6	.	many	CASSLIRDSGANVLTF	TGTGCCAGCAGCTTGATCAGGGACTCTGGGGCCAACGTCCTGACTTTC
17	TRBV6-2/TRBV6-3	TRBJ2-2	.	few	CASSYHDTVANTGELFF	TGTGCCAGCAGTTACCACGACACGGTCGCGAACACCGGGGAGCTGTTTTTT
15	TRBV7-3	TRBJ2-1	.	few	CASSLWRGPDNEQFF	TGTGCCAGCAGCTTATGGAGGGGGCCCGACAATGAGCAGTTCTTC
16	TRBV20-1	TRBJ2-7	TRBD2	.	CSAGPGLAGTTYEQYF	TGCAGTGCCGGACCGGGACTAGCGGGAACAACCTACGAGCAGTACTTC
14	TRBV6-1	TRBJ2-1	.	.	CASSLGQFYNEQFF	TGTGCCAGCAGTCTAGGACAGTTCTACAATGAGCAGTTCTTC
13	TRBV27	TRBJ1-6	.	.	CASTRIGFTPLHF	TGTGCCAGCACACGCATAGGGTTTACACCCCTCCACTTT
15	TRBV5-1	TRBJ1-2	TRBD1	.	CASSIKGQGTYGYTF	TGCGCCAGCAGCATCAAGGGACAGGGAACCTATGGCTACACCTTC
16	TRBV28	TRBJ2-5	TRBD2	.	CAIRTVRLALLGTQYF	TGTGCCATCCGAACCGTAAGACTAGCGCTTCTAGGGACCCAGTACTTC
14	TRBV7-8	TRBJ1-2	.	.	CASSPTTLNYGYTF	TGTGCCAGCAGCCCGACGACACTCAACTATGGCTACACCTTC
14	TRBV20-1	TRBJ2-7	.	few	CSAVRGSEGHEQYF	TGCAGTGCGGTACGGGGTAGCGAGGGCCACGAGCAGTACTTC
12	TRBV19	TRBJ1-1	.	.	CASSMRGTEAFF	TGTGCCAGTAGTATGAGGGGCACTGAAGCTTTCTTT
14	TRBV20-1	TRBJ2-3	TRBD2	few	CSAKRAGSTDTQYF	TGCAGTGCTAAGCGAGCGGGGAGCACAGATACGCAGTATTTT
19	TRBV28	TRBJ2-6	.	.	CASSLWRQGNNSGANVLTF	TGTGCCAGCAGTTTATGGCGGCAGGGGAATAATTCTGGGGCCAACGTCCTGACTTTC
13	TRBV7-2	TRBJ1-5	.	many	CASSFSSNQPQHF	TGTGCCAGCAGCTTCTCTAGCAATCAGCCCCAGCATTTT
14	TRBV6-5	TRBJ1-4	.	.	CASSYSQQLGKLFF	TGTGCCAGCAGTTACTCGCAACAGCTGGGAAAACTGTTTTTT
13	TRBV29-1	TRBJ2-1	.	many	CSVPSRSYNEQFF	TGCAGCGTTCCTAGCCGCTCCTACAATGAGCAGTTCTTC
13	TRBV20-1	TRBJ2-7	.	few	CSARKDWSYEQYF	TGCAGTGCTAGAAAAGACTGGTCCTACGAGCAGTACTTC
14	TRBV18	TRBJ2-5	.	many	CASSPREGQETQYF	TGTGCCAGCTCACCACGCGAAGGGCAAGAGACCCAGTACTTC
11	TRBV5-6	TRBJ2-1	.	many	CASSRSDEQFF	TGTGCCAGCAGCCGGTCGGATGAGCAGTTCTTC
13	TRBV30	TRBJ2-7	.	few	CAWRDLSSYEQYF	TGTGCCTGGCGGGACCTGAGCTCCTACGAGCAGTACTTC
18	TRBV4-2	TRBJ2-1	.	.	CASSQEGHFLNSYNEQFF	TGTGCCAGCAGCCAAGAGGGACATTTCCTAAACTCCTACAATGAGCAGTTCTTC
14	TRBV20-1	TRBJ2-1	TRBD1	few	CSAGTGDVYNEQFF	TGCAGTGCTGGGACAGGGGACGTCTACAATGAGCAGTTCTTC
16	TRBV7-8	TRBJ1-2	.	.	CASSLVEQGPNYGYTF	TGTGCCAGCAGCTTAGTGGAACAGGGTCCTAACTATGGCTACACCTTC
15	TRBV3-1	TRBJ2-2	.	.	CASSQALARTGELFF	TGTGCCAGCAGCCAAGCGCTAGCGCGGACCGGGGAGCTGTTTTTT